This T cell receptor beta chain stems from a study of spatial heterogeneity in lung cancer. Turning to the study itself: Averaged across combinations, each unique TCR and UMI pairing appeared more than ten times in raw reads, which were uncorrected. Study-wide results and caveats: Ubiquitous expanded tumor TCRs were observed in blood more at resection than follow-up.

Each TCR cDNA molecule bore a unique molecular identifier. TCRdb used MiXCR to reprocess the 5' RACE reads, holding one entry per CDR3 protein. This sample yields approximately 8,000 distinct CDR3 sequences, of which roughly 5.9% are seen a single time; around 39% belongs to the top ten. Time point described: sample taken at primary tumor resection. From tumor, nontumor lung or frozen PBMC, whole RNA was taken unsorted for sequencing. The donor population consisted of about 75 patients with untreated, early-stage non-small cell lung cancer. V lost 0 bases and J lost 4, with 12 bases in between. CDR1 is MGHRA, CDR2 YSYEKL, per germline. The CDR3 has 15 amino acids. This clonotype was observed a handful of times. The antigen is undetermined.

The chain has TRBV4-1 and TRBJ2-5; D unclear. Specimen: PBMCs, collected at surgery. The sequence came from a male donor with early-stage non-small cell lung cancer. CDR3 sequence: CASSQDGSLGETQYF. The CDR3, as DNA: TGCGCCAGCAGCCAAGACGGTAGCTTGGGAGAGACCCAGTACTTC.